The TCR beta chain described here comes from a study of T cells in Graves' hyperthyroidism and ophthalmopathy (dated by TCRdb to 2018 to 2020). Study-wide context: Peripheral blood samples were taken at the time of initial diagnosis, prior to any treatment. To identify distinguishing TCR V-J signatures, a discovery cohort of around 100 patients was used, comprising 43 with Graves' ophthalmopathy and under 60 with stable Graves' hyperthyroidism. Whether ophthalmopathy could be predicted prospectively was tested in an independent validation cohort made up of approximately 19 hyperthyroidism patients plus 17 patients who later progressed to ophthalmopathy. The approximately 98 discovery patients were randomly divided into training and test sets at a 7:3 ratio. In roughly six Graves' hyperthyroidism patients, the study also compared T-cell repertoires from thyroid tissue with T-cell repertoires from blood. Once sampling was done, hyperthyroidism patients were given methimazole at a starting dose of 30 mg daily, whereas ophthalmopathy patients were given high-dose intravenous methylprednisolone. The paper reports TCR Vbeta CDR3 sequencing of over 120 peripheral blood samples: fewer than 50 ophthalmopathy, about 75 hyperthyroidism and 17 progressor patients. The paper's findings and limits, for the study overall: Sample size was not statistically predetermined, and investigators were not blinded to group allocation. During validation, the model predicted progression to ophthalmopathy a median of about 6.5 months ahead of onset, with around 65% sensitivity and 72.22% specificity. Ophthalmopathy was separated from stable hyperthyroidism by a 13 V-J signature model, with approximately 89% sensitivity and about 81% specificity obtained in cross-validation and 80%/75% obtained in testing. Blood samples also contained most of the expanded thyroid clonotypes (frequency above 0.001), which suggests that blood repertoires may reflect thyroid immune responses.

The CDR3 covers 13 residues, taking in both the cysteine and the phenylalanine. The read is trimmed to its CDR3 DNA, 39 bases read in frame from base 1. V is reduced by 7 bases and J by 7 bases, leaving a spacing of 16 bases between them. Looking up the germline V gene yields CDR1 MNHEY and CDR2 SVGEGT. Details on this clonotype: Its antigen remains unidentified. Just one base apart from a much larger clone, this may be a read error.

The hyperthyroidism patients were between 18 and 65 years old and newly diagnosed, with a disease duration of less than 2 months. The study excluded patients with uncontrolled infections, other autoimmune diseases, pregnancy or lactation. Diagnoses were based on clinical symptoms, serum thyroxine and TRAb, thyroid ultrasound and orbital computed tomography. Blood from progressor patients was collected at the time of first diagnosis with hyperthyroidism, before any ophthalmopathy symptoms had appeared. Ficoll-Paque density gradient centrifugation was used to isolate PBMCs from under 11 ml of fresh peripheral blood. Progressor patients were first diagnosed with Graves' hyperthyroidism and then developed ophthalmopathy during follow-up. Total RNA was extracted with Trizol reagent, and quality was checked on an Agilent 2100 Bioanalyzer. The TCR beta CDR3 regions were amplified from the RNA transcripts. A first-round RT-PCR of the TCR CDR3 used the HTBI primer set with the Qiagen OneStep RT-PCR kit. Libraries were constructed in a second round of multiplex PCR, after which size selection and purification were performed. The libraries were sequenced on an Illumina HiSeq2000 using paired-end 100 bp reads. For the original study's pipeline: SOAPnuke was used to process the raw data, with reads discarded if the reads contained adapters or uncalled bases, had a mean Phred below 15, or lacked an exact constant-primer or identifier match. High-quality paired reads were merged using COPE v1.2.5, and each unique nucleotide sequence was defined as a clonotype. MiTCR v1.1 was used to align the clonotypes against IMGT TRBV, TRBD and TRBJ reference segments. The analysis included only V-J combinations with a frequency above 0.0001, which together covered approximately 99% of the repertoires. The TCS score was defined as the ratio of F50 (clonal expansion) to E x V (chaos), calculated using BLOSUM62-based TCRdist between CDR3 peptides within each V-J. Welch's t-statistics and random forest reduced 500 to 550 V-J features to fewer than 15, which were used in a naive Bayes classifier (R e1071). TCRdb applied fastp at Q25 and MiXCR to the public reads, then kept only in-frame beta chains. Rows with a matching CDR3 protein are joined into one entry that keeps the most common DNA and genes. The V and J calls here are based on TCRdb, not the publication. The table for this sample lists hundreds of thousands of distinct CDR3 sequences; over 15% of them were counted only once. Jointly, the top ten make up over 15% of the sample.

The sample consisted of blood. The chain employs TRBV6-2 or TRBV6-3 and TRBJ1-1; confidence is insufficient to name the D gene. The clonotype was recovered from a woman aged 50 to 65 with Graves' hyperthyroidism that later progressed to Graves' ophthalmopathy. The CDR3: CASISRLISEAFF. Here is the DNA: TGTGCCAGCATCAGCCGACTCATCAGTGAAGCTTTCTTT.